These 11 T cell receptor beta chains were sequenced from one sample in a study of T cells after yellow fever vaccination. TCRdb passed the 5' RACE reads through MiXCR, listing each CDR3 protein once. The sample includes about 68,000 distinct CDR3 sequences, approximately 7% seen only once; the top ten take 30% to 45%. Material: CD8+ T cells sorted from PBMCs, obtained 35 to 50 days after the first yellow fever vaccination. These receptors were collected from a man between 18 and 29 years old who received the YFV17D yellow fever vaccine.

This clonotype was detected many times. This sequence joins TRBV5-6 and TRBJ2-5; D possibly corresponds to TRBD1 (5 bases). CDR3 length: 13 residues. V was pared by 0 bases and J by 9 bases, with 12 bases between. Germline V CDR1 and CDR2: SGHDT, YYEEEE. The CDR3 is CASSLGTPSPQYF. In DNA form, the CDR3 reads TGTGCCAGCAGCTTGGGGACACCGAGTCCCCAGTACTTC. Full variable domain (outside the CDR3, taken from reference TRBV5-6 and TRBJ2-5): DAGVTQSPTHLIKTRGQQVTLRCSPKSGHDTVSWYQQALGQGPQFIFQYYEEEERQRGNFPDRFSGHQFPNYSSELNVNALLLGDSALYLCASSLGTPSPQYFGPGTRLLVL.

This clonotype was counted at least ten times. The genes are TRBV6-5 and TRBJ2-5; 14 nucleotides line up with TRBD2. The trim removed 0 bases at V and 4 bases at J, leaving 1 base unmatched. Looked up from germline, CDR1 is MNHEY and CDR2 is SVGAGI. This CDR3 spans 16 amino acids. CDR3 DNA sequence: TGTGCCAGCAGTTACTCCGGGACTAGCGGGGGAGAGACCCAGTACTTC. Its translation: CASSYSGTSGGETQYF.

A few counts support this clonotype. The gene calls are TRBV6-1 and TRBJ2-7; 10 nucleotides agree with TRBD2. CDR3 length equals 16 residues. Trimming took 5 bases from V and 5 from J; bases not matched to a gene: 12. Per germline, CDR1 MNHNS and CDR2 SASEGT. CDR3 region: CASSPTSGEGYNEQYF. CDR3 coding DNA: TGTGCCAGCAGTCCCACTAGCGGGGAGGGTTACAACGAGCAGTACTTC.

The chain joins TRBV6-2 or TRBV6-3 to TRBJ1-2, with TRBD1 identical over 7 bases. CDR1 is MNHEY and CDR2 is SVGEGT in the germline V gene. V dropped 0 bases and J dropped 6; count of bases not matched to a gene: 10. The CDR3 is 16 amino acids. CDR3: CASSYSTRNRGHGYTF. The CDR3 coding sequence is TGTGCCAGCAGTTACTCGACCCGTAACAGGGGCCATGGCTACACCTTC.

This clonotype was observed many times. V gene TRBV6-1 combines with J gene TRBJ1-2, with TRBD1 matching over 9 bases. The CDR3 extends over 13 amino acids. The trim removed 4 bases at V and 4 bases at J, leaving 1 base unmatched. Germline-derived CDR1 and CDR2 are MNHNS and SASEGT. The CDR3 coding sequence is TGTGCCAGCAGTGGGGGACAGGGCTATGGCTACACCTTC. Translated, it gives CASSGGQGYGYTF.

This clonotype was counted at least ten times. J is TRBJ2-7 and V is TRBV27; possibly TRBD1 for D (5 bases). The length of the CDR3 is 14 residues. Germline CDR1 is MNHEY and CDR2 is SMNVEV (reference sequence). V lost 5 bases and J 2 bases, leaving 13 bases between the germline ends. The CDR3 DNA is TGTGCCAGCAGTATCCTAGGGGCCCCCTACGAGCAGTACTTC. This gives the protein CASSILGAPYEQYF.

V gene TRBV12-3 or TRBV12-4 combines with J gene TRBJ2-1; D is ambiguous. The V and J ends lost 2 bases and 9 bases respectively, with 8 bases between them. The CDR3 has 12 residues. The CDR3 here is CASSLSDAEQFF. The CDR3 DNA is TGTGCCAGCAGTTTATCCGACGCTGAGCAGTTCTTC.

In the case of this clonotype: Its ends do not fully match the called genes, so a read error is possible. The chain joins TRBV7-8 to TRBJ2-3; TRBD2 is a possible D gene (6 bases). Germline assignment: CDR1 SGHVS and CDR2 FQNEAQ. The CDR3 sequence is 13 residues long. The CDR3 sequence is CASSSTSRDTQYF. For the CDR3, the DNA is TGTGCCAGCAGCTCTACTAGCAGAGATACGCAGTATTTT.

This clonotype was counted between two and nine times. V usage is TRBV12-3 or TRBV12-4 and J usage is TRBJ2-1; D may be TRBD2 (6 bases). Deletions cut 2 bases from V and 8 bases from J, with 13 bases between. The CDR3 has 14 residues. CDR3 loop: CASSLTPASDEQFF. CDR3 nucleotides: TGTGCCAGCAGTTTAACGCCTGCTAGCGATGAGCAGTTCTTC.

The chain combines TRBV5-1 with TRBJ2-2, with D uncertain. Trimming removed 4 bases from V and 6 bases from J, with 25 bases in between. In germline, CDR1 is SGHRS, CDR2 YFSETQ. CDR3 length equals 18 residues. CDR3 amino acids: CASSDPPGPISVPGELFF. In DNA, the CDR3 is TGCGCCAGCAGCGATCCACCTGGACCCATCTCCGTACCCGGGGAGCTGTTTTTT.

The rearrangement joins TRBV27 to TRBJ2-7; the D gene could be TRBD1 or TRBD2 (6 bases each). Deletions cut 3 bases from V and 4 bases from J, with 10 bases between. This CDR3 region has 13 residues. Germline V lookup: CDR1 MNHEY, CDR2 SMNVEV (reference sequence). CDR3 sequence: CASSFGGEYEQYF. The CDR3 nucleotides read TGTGCCAGCAGTTTCGGGGGCGAGTACGAGCAGTACTTC.